The 12 T cell receptor beta chains reported below all come from one sample, sequenced in a study of blood T cell repertoires in COVID-19. Assay used: immunoSEQ multiplex PCR; TCRdb lists only in-frame clones, some missing. This sample has some 250,000 clones, with just over 90% found just once. The material sequenced was PBMCs or T cells enriched from blood (not recorded which). These TCRs come from a woman aged 40 to 50 with acute COVID-19.

The genes are TRBV6-5 and TRBJ1-5; 8 bases align to TRBD1. The V segment lost 6 bases and the J segment 2 bases; nucleotides outside the gene matches: 6. There are 15 residues in the CDR3. Looked up from germline, CDR1 is MNHEY and CDR2 is SVGAGI. The CDR3 is CASRGTGVGNQPQHF. The CDR3 DNA follows: TGTGCCAGCAGGGGGACAGGCGTGGGCAATCAGCCCCAGCATTTT.

The J gene is TRBJ1-1, the V gene TRBV24-1; D not certain. The CDR3 has 17 residues. Trimming shortened V by 0 bases and J by 1 base, and 14 bases separated the two germline ends. Germline assignment: CDR1 KGHDR and CDR2 SFDVKD. The CDR3 bases are TGTGCCACCAGTGATTTGAAGGCGGGAGGCAGGAACACTGAAGCTTTCTTT. This gives the protein CATSDLKAGGRNTEAFF.

This clone was detected only once. The rearrangement uses TRBV7-9 and TRBJ1-6, with no clear D. V lost 8 bases and J lost 6, with 14 bases in between. Per germline, CDR1 SEHNR and CDR2 FQNEAQ (reference sequence). The CDR3 is made up of 14 amino acids. CDR3 protein: CASGGAKLNSPLHF. The CDR3 DNA reads as TGTGCCAGCGGCGGCGCAAAGCTTAATTCACCCCTCCACTTT.

The chain recombines TRBV28 with TRBJ2-5; 9 bases agree with TRBD1. V trimming: 4 bases; J trimming: 4 bases; junction bases outside the gene matches: 1. The V gene's germline CDR1 is MDHEN and CDR2 SYDVKM. CDR3 length: 13 amino acids. The CDR3 is CASSYRGRETQYF. CDR3 nucleotide sequence: TGTGCCAGCAGTTACAGGGGGCGAGAGACCCAGTACTTC.

The J gene is TRBJ2-5, the V gene TRBV5-6; no definite D call. The ends were cut back, 1 base at V and 0 bases at J, with 7 bases in the middle. Germline V gene sequence: CDR1 SGHDT, CDR2 YYEEEE. CDR3 length equals 14 residues. As DNA, the CDR3 is TGTGCCAGCAGCTTGAAAAGCAACCAAGAGACCCAGTACTTC. It yields the protein CASSLKSNQETQYF.

This chain connects TRBV2 to TRBJ1-2; TRBD1 agrees at 10 bases. V dropped 4 bases and J dropped 4; count of bases not matched to a gene: 3. In germline, CDR1 is SNHLY, CDR2 FYNNEI. The CDR3 is 14 residues long. The CDR3 protein is CASSGQGAGYGYTF. The CDR3 DNA is TGTGCCAGCAGTGGACAGGGGGCCGGCTATGGCTACACCTTC.

The CDR3 DNA reads TGCAGTGCTAGTGGGCGGGAGACTGAAGCTTTCTTT. It specifies CSASGRETEAFF. The chain couples TRBV20-1 to TRBJ1-1, with unresolved D. Per the germline V gene, CDR1 is DFQATT and CDR2 is SNEGSKA (reference sequence). This CDR3 is built from 12 residues. V was pared by 3 bases and J by 5 bases, with 10 bases between.

The V call is TRBV7-2, the J call TRBJ1-1; D possibly corresponds to TRBD1 (5 bases). The CDR3 covers 14 residues. Trimming shortened V by 4 bases and J by 6 bases, and 15 bases separated the two germline ends. Germline loops: CDR1 SGHTA, CDR2 FQGNSA. CDR3 coding DNA: TGTGCCAGCAGCTACATCGGGGGGGGGTCTGAAGCTTTCTTT. Translating gives CASSYIGGGSEAFF.

This chain connects TRBV25-1 to TRBJ2-5; weak D call: TRBD1 (6 bases). Trimming took off 1 base at V and 0 bases at J, with 9 bases between the two ends. CDR3 length: 15 residues. The V gene's germline CDR1 is MGHDK and CDR2 SYGVNS. The CDR3 region is CASSESRGNQETQYF. In DNA, the CDR3 is TGTGCCAGCAGTGAATCCAGGGGAAACCAAGAGACCCAGTACTTC.

V usage is TRBV21-1 and J usage is TRBJ2-7; the table names TRBD1, a call not compared with the DNA. TRBV21-1 represents a pseudogene. The CDR3 runs to 11 residues. Written as DNA, the CDR3 is TGTGCCAGCAGCAAAGTCGGGACAGAGGCATTC. Protein: CASSKVGTEAF.

V gene TRBV30 combines with J gene TRBJ2-7, with 10 positions matching TRBD1. The V gene end was trimmed by 4 bases and the J gene end by 2 bases; junction bases not matched to a gene: 2. Germline loops: CDR1 GTSNPN, CDR2 SVGIG (reference sequence). The CDR3 consists of 13 residues. CDR3 sequence (DNA): TGTGCCTGGAAGGGGACAGGGGCCTACGAGCAGTACTTC. Encoded protein: CAWKGTGAYEQYF.

DNA for the CDR3: TGTGCCAGCAGCAAAACCGGACCGGGACAGTCGAGCTCCTACAATGAGCAGTTCTTC. Translated, it gives CASSKTGPGQSSSYNEQFF. The chain is built from TRBV21-1 and TRBJ2-1; TRBD1, the D gene given by the table, was not confirmed from the DNA. TRBV21-1 is designated a pseudogene. This CDR3 contains 19 residues.